This entry features one TCR beta chain sequence. Participant ages covered roughly 18 to 89 years across around 25 US areas. Participants were placed into cohorts based on the clinical history they reported. In the study's own analysis: Estimates of nucleated cell counts were drawn from the amplification of reference gene primers. Generated by immunoSEQ multiplex PCR, the TCRdb table keeps only in-frame clones and is missing some. For V, J and clone size, that table is used; D and trimming come from the DNA. This sample has hundreds of thousands of clones, with almost 90% found just once. These data come from a study of blood T cell repertoires in COVID-19. Study-wide context: In each case, the material was cDNA or gDNA derived from T cells, B-cell-depleted T cells, or PBMCs.

The origin of this receptor is a woman under 30 with acute COVID-19. Sequencing was carried out using PBMCs or T cells enriched from blood (not recorded which).

The CDR3 region has the DNA TGCGCCAGCAGCTCCCAACAAGAGACCCAGTACTTC. Its translation is CASSSQQETQYF. The J gene is TRBJ2-5, the V gene TRBV5-1, with D unresolved. The CDR3 is 12 residues long. Germline assignment: CDR1 SGHRS and CDR2 YFSETQ. V gave up 3 bases and J gave up 2 bases, with 5 bases separating them.